The present T cell receptor (beta chain) was sequenced within a study of T cells in Graves' hyperthyroidism and ophthalmopathy. Hyperthyroidism of Graves' type that showed no ophthalmopathy progression within 18 months was stable. Researchers took RNA transcripts and amplified the TCR beta CDR3 regions from them. HTBI primers drove first-round RT-PCR of the TCR CDR3. TCRdb recomputed calls from the multiplex PCR reads with MiXCR, one row per CDR3 protein. Counted here are some 460,000 distinct CDR3 sequences, 15% to 17% occurring once; the ten biggest clones make up roughly 13%. V was cut by 4 bases and J by 8 bases, with 13 bases left in between. CDR3 length: 14 residues. CDR1 and CDR2 (germline): SGHKS, YYEKEE (reference sequence).

Sequenced: blood. This TCR came from a young woman with Graves' hyperthyroidism. The V gene is TRBV5-5, the J gene TRBJ1-6; D unclear. The CDR3 bases are TGTGCCAGCAGCCCCAGATCGGATCATTCACCCCTCCACTTT. Its translation is CASSPRSDHSPLHF.